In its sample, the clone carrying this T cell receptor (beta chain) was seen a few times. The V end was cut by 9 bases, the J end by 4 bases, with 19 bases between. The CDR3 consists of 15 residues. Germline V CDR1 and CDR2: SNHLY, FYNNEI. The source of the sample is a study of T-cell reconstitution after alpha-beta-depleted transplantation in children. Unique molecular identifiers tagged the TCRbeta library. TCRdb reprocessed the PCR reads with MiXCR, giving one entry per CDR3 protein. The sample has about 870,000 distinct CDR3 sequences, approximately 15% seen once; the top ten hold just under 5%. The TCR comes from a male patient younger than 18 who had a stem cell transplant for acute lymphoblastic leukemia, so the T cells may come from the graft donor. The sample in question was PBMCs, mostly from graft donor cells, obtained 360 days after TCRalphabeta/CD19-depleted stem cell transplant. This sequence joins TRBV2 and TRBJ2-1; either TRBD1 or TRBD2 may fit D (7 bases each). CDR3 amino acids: CARQGSTSVYNEQFF. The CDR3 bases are TGTGCCAGACAGGGGAGCACTAGCGTATACAATGAGCAGTTCTTC.